This T cell receptor (beta chain) was captured in a study of OX40 agonist ivuxolimab in advanced cancers. J was trimmed by 4 bases and V by 5 bases; bases with no gene match: 7. CDR1 is MDHEN, CDR2 SYDVKM, per germline. The CDR3 has 15 amino acids. TCRdb's copy holds only in-frame clones and misses some; the assay was immunoSEQ multiplex PCR. The repertoire holds 70,000 or so clones, with approximately 89% as singletons. The chain is built from TRBV28 and TRBJ1-3; 8 bases line up with TRBD1. Specimen: CD4+ or CD8+ T cells sorted from blood, collected in a trial of the OX40 agonist ivuxolimab. This clonotype originated in an adult with an advanced solid tumor such as melanoma, head and neck, liver or kidney cancer. CDR3 nucleotide sequence: TGTGCCAGCAGTCGATACAGGGGGTCCGGAAACACCATATATTTT. Translation gives CASSRYRGSGNTIYF.